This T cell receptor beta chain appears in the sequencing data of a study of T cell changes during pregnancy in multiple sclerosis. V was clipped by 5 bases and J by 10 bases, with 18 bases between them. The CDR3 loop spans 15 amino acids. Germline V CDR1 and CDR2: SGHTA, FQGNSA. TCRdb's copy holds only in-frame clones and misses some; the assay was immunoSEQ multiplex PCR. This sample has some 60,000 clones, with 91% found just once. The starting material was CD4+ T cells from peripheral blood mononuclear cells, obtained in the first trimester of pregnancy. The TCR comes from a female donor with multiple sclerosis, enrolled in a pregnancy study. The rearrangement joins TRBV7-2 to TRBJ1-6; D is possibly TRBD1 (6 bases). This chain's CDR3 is CASSPGEGGRSPLHF. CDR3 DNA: TGTGCCAGCAGCCCCGGGGAGGGGGGGCGGTCACCCCTCCACTTT.